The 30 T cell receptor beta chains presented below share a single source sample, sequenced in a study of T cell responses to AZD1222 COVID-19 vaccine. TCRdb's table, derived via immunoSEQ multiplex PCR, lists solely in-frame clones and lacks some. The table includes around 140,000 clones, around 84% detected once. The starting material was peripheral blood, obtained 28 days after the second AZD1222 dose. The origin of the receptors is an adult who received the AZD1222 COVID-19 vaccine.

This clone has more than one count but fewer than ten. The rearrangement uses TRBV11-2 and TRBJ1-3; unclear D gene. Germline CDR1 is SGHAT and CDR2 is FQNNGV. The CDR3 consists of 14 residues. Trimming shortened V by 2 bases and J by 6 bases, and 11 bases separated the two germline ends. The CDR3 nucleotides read TGTGCCAGCAGCTTAACCCAGAGGGAAAACACCATATATTTT. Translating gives CASSLTQRENTIYF. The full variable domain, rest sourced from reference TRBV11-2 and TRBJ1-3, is EAGVAQSPRYKIIEKRQSVAFWCNPISGHATLYWYQQILGQGPKLLIQFQNNGVVDDSQLPKDRFSAERLKGVDSTLKIQPAKLEDSAVYLCASSLTQRENTIYFGEGSWLTVV.

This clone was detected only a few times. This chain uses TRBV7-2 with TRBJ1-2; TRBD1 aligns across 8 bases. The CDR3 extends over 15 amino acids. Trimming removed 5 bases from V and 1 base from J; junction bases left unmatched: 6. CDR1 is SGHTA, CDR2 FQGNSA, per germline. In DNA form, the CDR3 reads TGTGCCAGCAGCGTCGACAGGGGACTTAACTATGGCTACACCTTC. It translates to CASSVDRGLNYGYTF.

The CDR3 sequence: CAAYVGGKKETQYF. The DNA for the CDR3 is TGTGCCGCGTATGTTGGAGGGAAGAAAGAGACCCAGTACTTC. The rearrangement links TRBV5-4 to TRBJ2-5; D might be TRBD2 (6 bases). The germline V gene encodes CDR1 SGHNT and CDR2 YYREEE (reference sequence). The CDR3 runs to 14 residues. Trimming left V 10 bases short and J 3 bases short, with 19 bases between.

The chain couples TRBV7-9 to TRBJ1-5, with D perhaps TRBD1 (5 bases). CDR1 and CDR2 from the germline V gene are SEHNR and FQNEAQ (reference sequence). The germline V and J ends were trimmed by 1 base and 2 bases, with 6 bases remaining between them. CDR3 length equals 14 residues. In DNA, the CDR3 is TGTGCCAGCAGCTTAGGAGGGGGCAATCAGCCCCAGCATTTT. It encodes CASSLGGGNQPQHF.

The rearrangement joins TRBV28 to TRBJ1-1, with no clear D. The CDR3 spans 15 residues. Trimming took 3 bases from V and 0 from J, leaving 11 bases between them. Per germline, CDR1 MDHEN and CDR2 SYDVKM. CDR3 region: CASSFTWRLNTEAFF. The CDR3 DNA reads TGTGCCAGCAGTTTTACGTGGCGACTGAACACTGAAGCTTTCTTT.

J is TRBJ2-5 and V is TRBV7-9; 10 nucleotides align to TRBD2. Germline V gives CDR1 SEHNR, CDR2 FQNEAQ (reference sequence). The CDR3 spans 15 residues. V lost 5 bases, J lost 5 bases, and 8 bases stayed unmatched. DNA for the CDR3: TGTGCCAGCAGCCTCCATAGCGGGGGGATGGAGACCCAGTACTTC. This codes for CASSLHSGGMETQYF.

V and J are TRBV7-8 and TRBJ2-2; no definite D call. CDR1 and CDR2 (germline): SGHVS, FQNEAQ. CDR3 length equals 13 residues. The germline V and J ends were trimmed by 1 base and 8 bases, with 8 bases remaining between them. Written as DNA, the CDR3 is TGTGCCAGCAGCTTAGAGATAGGGGGGGAGCTGTTTTTT. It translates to CASSLEIGGELFF.

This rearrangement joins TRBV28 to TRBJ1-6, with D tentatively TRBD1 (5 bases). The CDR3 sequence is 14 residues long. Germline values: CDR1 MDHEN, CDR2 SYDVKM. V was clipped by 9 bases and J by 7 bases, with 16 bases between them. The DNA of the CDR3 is TGTGCCAGTATTACCGGGACGGTGAATTCACCCCTCCACTTT. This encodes CASITGTVNSPLHF. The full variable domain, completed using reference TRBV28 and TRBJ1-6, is DVKVTQSSRYLVKRTGEKVFLECVQDMDHENMFWYRQDPGLGLRLIYFSYDVKMKEKGDIPEGYSVSREKKERFSLILESASTNQTSMYLCASITGTVNSPLHFGNGTRLTVT.

DNA of the CDR3: TGTGCCAGCAGTCCCTCACTTCTAGAAGAGACCCAGTACTTC. Protein: CASSPSLLEETQYF. The V call is TRBV6-5, the J call TRBJ2-5; D uncertain. The CDR3 runs to 14 residues. V lost 5 bases and J lost 3, with 13 bases in between. CDR1 is MNHEY, CDR2 SVGAGI, per germline.

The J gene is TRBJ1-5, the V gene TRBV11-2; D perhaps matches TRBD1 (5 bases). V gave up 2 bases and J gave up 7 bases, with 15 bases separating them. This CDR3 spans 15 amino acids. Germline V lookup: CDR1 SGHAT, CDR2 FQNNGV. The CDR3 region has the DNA TGTGCCAGCAGCTTAAATCCCCAGGGAGGCCAGCCCCAGCATTTT. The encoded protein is CASSLNPQGGQPQHF.

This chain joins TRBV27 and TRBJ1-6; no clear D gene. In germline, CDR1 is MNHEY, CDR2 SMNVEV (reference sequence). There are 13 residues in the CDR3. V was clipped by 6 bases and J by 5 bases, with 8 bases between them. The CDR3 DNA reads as TGTGCCAGCAGCCCTAAGAATAATTCACCCCTCCACTTT. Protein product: CASSPKNNSPLHF.

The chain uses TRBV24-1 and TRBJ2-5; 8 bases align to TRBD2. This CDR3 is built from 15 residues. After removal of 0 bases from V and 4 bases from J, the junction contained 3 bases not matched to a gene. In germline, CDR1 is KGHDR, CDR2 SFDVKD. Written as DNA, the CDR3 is TGTGCCACCAGTGATTTGCGGGGGGGCGGAGAGACCCAGTACTTC. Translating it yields CATSDLRGGGETQYF.

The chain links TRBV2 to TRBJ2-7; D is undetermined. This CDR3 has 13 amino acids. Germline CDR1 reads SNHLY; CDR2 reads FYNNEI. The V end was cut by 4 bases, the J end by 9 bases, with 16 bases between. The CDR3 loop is CASSGWADLGQYF. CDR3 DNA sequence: TGTGCCAGCAGTGGATGGGCCGACCTCGGGCAGTACTTC.

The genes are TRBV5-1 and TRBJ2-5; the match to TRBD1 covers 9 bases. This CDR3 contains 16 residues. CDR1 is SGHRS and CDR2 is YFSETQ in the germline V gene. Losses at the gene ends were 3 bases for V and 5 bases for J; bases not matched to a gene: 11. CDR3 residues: CASSSNPTGGRETQYF. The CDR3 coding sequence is TGCGCCAGCAGCTCGAACCCGACAGGGGGAAGGGAGACCCAGTACTTC.

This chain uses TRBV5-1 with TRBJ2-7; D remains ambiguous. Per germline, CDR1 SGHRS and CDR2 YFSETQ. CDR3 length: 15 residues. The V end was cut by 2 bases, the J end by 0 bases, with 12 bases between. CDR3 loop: CASSLQSLSSYEQYF. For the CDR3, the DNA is TGCGCCAGCAGCTTACAGAGTCTGAGCTCCTACGAGCAGTACTTC. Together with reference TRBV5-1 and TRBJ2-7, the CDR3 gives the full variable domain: KAGVTQTPRYLIKTRGQQVTLSCSPISGHRSVSWYQQTPGQGLQFLFEYFSETQRNKGNFPGRFSGRQFSNSRSEMNVSTLELGDSALYLCASSLQSLSSYEQYFGPGTRLTVT.

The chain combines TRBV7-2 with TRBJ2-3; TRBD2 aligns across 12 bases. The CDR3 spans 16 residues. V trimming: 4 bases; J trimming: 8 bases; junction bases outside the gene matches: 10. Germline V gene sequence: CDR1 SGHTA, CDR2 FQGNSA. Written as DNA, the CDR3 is TGTGCCAGCAGCTCCTGGACTAGCGGGGTTCCAACTACGCAGTATTTT. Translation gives CASSSWTSGVPTTQYF. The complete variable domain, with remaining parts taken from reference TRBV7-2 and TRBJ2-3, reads GAGVSQSPSNKVTEKGKDVELRCDPISGHTALYWYRQSLGQGLEFLIYFQGNSAPDKSGLPSDRFSAERTGGSVSTLTIQRTQQEDSAVYLCASSSWTSGVPTTQYFGPGTRLTVL.

The CDR3 region has the DNA TGTGCCAGCAGCGGAGGGGAGGGGGGTCTCCCAAACCTGGGCTACACCTTC. It translates to CASSGGEGGLPNLGYTF. The rearrangement joins TRBV5-6 to TRBJ1-2, with D possibly being TRBD1 (6 bases). The CDR3 is 17 amino acids. Germline V gene lookup returns CDR1 SGHDT and CDR2 YYEEEE. V was cut by 4 bases and J by 8 bases, with 27 bases left in between.

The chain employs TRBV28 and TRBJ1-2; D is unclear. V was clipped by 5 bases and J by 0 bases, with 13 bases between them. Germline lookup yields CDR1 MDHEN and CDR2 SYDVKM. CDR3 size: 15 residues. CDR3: CASSKTTEPNYGYTF. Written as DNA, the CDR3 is TGTGCCAGCAGTAAAACCACGGAACCTAACTATGGCTACACCTTC.

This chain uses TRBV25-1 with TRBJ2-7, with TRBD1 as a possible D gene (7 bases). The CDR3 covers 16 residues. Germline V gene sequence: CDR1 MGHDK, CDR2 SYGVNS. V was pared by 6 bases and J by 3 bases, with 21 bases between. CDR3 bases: TGTGCCAGCAGAACGGCGGGGACAGTGGGAATCTACGAGCAGTACTTC. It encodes CASRTAGTVGIYEQYF.

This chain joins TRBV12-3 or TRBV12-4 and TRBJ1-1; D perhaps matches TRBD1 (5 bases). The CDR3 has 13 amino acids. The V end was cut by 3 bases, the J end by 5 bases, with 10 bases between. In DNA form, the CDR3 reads TGTGCCAGCAGTTTGAGGGGTGGGACTGAAGCTTTCTTT. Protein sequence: CASSLRGGTEAFF.

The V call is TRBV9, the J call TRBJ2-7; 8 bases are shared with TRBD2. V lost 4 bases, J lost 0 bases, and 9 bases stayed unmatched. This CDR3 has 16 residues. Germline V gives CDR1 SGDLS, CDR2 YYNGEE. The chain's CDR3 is CASSPTGGGLSYEQYF. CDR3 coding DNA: TGTGCCAGCAGCCCTACCGGGGGGGGGCTCTCCTACGAGCAGTACTTC.

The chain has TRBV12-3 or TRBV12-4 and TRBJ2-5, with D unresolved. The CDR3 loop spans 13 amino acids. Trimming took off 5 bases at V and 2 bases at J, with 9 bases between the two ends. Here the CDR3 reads CASSLRSQETQYF. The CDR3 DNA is TGTGCCAGCAGTCTGCGCAGTCAAGAGACCCAGTACTTC.

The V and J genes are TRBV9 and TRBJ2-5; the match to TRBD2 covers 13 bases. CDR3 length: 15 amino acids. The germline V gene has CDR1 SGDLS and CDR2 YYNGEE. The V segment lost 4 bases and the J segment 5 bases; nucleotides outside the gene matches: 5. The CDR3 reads CASSPGTSGMETQYF. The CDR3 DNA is TGTGCCAGCAGCCCGGGGACTAGCGGGATGGAGACCCAGTACTTC.

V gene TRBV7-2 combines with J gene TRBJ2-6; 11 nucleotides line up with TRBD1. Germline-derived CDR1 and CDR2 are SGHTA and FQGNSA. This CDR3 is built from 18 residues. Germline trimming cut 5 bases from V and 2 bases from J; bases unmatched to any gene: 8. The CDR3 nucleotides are TGTGCCAGCAGCACCCCCGGGACAGGGGGGACTGGGGCCAACGTCCTGACTTTC. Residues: CASSTPGTGGTGANVLTF. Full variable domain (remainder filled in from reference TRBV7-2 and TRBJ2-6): GAGVSQSPSNKVTEKGKDVELRCDPISGHTALYWYRQSLGQGLEFLIYFQGNSAPDKSGLPSDRFSAERTGGSVSTLTIQRTQQEDSAVYLCASSTPGTGGTGANVLTFGAGSRLTVL.

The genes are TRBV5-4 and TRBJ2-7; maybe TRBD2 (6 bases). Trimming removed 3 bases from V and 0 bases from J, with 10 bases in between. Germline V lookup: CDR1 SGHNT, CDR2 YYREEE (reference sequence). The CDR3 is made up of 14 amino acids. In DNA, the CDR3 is TGTGCCAGCAGCTCGGGGGACCCCTCCTACGAGCAGTACTTC. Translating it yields CASSSGDPSYEQYF.

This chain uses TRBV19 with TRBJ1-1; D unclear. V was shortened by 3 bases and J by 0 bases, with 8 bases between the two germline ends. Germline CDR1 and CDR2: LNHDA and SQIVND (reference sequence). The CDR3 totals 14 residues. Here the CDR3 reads CASSMGLVNTEAFF. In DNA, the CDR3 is TGTGCCAGTAGTATGGGGTTGGTGAACACTGAAGCTTTCTTT.

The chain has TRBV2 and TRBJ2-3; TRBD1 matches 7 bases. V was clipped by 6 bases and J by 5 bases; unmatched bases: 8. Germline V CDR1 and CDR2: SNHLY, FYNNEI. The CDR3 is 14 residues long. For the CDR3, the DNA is TGTGCCAGCAGCCCACAGGGGCAAGGAGATACGCAGTATTTT. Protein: CASSPQGQGDTQYF.

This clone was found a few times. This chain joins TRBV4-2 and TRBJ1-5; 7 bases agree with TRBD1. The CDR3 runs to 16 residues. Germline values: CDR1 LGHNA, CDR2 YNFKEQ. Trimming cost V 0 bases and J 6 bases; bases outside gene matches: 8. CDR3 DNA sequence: TGTGCCAGCAGCCAAGAGATCAGACAGGGAACTCAGCCCCAGCATTTT. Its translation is CASSQEIRQGTQPQHF.

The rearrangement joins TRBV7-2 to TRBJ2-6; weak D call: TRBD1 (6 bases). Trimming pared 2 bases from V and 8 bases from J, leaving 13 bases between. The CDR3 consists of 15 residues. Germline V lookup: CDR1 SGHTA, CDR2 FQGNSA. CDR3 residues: CASSLFQDRTNVLTF. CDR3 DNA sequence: TGTGCCAGCAGCTTATTTCAGGACAGAACCAACGTCCTGACTTTC.

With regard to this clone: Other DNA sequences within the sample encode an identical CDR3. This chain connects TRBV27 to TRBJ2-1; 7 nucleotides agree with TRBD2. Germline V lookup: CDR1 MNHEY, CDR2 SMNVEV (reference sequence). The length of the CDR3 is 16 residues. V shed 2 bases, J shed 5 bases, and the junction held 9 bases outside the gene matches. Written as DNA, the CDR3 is TGTGCCAGCAGTTTAACGGGGGGAGAACAGAACAATGAGCAGTTCTTC. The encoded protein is CASSLTGGEQNNEQFF.